A single sample is the source of the 26 T cell receptor beta chains below, sequenced in a study of blood T cell repertoires in COVID-19. TCRdb's copy holds only in-frame clones and misses some; the assay was immunoSEQ multiplex PCR. The sample includes some 160,000 clones, around 87% seen only once; the top ten take under 3%. The sample taken for sequencing was peripheral blood. The source is a woman over 75 with COVID-19, enrolled during active disease.

The chain carries TRBV11-2 and TRBJ2-7; no definite D call. From germline, CDR1 is SGHAT and CDR2 FQNNGV. The V gene lost 1 base and the J gene lost 3 bases, with 7 bases spanning the gap. The CDR3 length is 13 residues. CDR3 nucleotides: TGTGCCAGCAGCTTAGGGCCTTTCTACGAGCAGTACTTC. Translated: CASSLGPFYEQYF.

The chain is built from TRBV6-5 and TRBJ1-4; the match to TRBD1 covers 10 bases. The CDR3 totals 15 residues. Germline CDR1 reads MNHEY; CDR2 reads SVGAGI. Germline trimming cut 5 bases from V and 3 bases from J; bases unmatched to any gene: 3. The CDR3 protein is CASSTDRGPNEKLFF. The CDR3 DNA sequence: TGTGCCAGCAGTACTGACAGGGGGCCTAATGAAAAACTGTTTTTT.

V usage is TRBV5-4 and J usage is TRBJ2-7, with 8 bases identical to TRBD2. The CDR3 sequence is 15 residues long. V lost 3 bases, J lost 6 bases, and 11 bases stayed unmatched. In germline, CDR1 is SGHNT, CDR2 YYREEE (reference sequence). The CDR3 loop is CASSWDGREGGEQYF. CDR3 nucleotides: TGTGCCAGCAGCTGGGACGGTCGGGAGGGCGGCGAGCAGTACTTC. Filled out from reference TRBV5-4 and TRBJ2-7, the complete variable domain reads ETGVTQSPTHLIKTRGQQVTLRCSSQSGHNTVSWYQQALGQGPQFIFQYYREEENGRGNFPPRFSGLQFPNYSSELNVNALELDDSALYLCASSWDGREGGEQYFGPGTRLTVT.

J is TRBJ1-4 and V is TRBV27; no firm D call. From germline, CDR1 is MNHEY and CDR2 SMNVEV (reference sequence). V was shortened by 5 bases and J by 8 bases, with 12 bases between the two germline ends. There are 13 residues in the CDR3. The CDR3 sequence is CASSLGSGEKLFF. The CDR3 nucleotides read TGTGCCAGCAGTCTAGGAAGCGGCGAAAAACTGTTTTTT.

The chain carries TRBV12-3 or TRBV12-4 and TRBJ1-1; 7 nucleotides line up with TRBD1. Losses at the gene ends were 5 bases for V and 8 bases for J; bases not matched to a gene: 5. This CDR3 is 12 amino acids long. CDR3: CASSRGQLEAFF. The CDR3 region has the DNA TGTGCCAGCAGTAGGGGACAGTTAGAAGCTTTCTTT.

V usage is TRBV3-1 (or the pseudogene TRBV3-2) and J usage is TRBJ1-1, with D unclear. The germline V and J ends were trimmed by 2 bases and 6 bases, with 13 bases remaining between them. CDR1 LGHDT and CDR2 YNNKEL come from the germline V gene (reference sequence). The CDR3 spans 14 residues. As DNA, the CDR3 is TGTGCCAGCAGCCAATCATTCGGAGGCTCTGAAGCTTTCTTT. Translating gives CASSQSFGGSEAFF.

This clone was seen a few times. This rearrangement joins TRBV6-2 or TRBV6-3 to TRBJ1-4; 11 bases match TRBD1. This CDR3 is built from 15 residues. V lost 0 bases, J lost 8 bases, and 2 bases stayed unmatched. The germline CDR1 and CDR2 sequences are MNHEY and SVGEGT. This chain's CDR3 is CASSYSDRGREKLFF. CDR3 sequence (DNA): TGTGCCAGCAGTTACTCGGACAGGGGGCGAGAAAAACTGTTTTTT.

This chain connects TRBV28 to TRBJ1-3; tentatively, D is TRBD1 (6 bases). Germline lookup yields CDR1 MDHEN and CDR2 SYDVKM. The CDR3 covers 14 residues. Trimming cost V 10 bases and J 4 bases, with 17 bases left between them. In nucleotides, the CDR3 is TGTGCCACCCACCTTGCGGGGGCAGGAAACACCATATATTTT. Translated: CATHLAGAGNTIYF.

The chain links TRBV6-2 or TRBV6-3 to TRBJ2-3; 7 nucleotides align to TRBD1. This CDR3 region has 14 residues. Germline lookup yields CDR1 MNHEY and CDR2 SVGEGT. The V gene end was trimmed by 6 bases and the J gene end by 2 bases; junction bases not matched to a gene: 5. Here the CDR3 DNA reads TGTGCCAGCAGCCCGACAGGGCCCACAGATACGCAGTATTTT. It specifies CASSPTGPTDTQYF.

The chain links TRBV7-2 to TRBJ1-2, with D possibly TRBD1 on 6 matching bases. Germline loops: CDR1 SGHTA, CDR2 FQGNSA. Trimming stripped 6 bases from V and 4 bases from J, with 15 bases between. The CDR3 runs 14 residues. Here the CDR3 reads CASRRPGGAYGYTF. As DNA, the CDR3 is TGTGCCAGCAGGCGCCCGGGGGGCGCCTATGGCTACACCTTC.

As regards this clone: In the same sample, other DNA sequences code for this CDR3. V gene TRBV9 combines with J gene TRBJ2-1, with TRBD1 matching over 7 bases. V shed 4 bases and J 0 bases; nucleotides not matched to a gene: 4. The CDR3 has 15 amino acids. Germline V gene data show CDR1 as SGDLS and CDR2 as YYNGEE. The DNA for the CDR3 is TGTGCCAGCAGCCCCAGACAGGGCTCCTACAATGAGCAGTTCTTC. Translating gives CASSPRQGSYNEQFF.

The genes are TRBV28 and TRBJ2-7; the match to TRBD1 covers 9 bases. V trimming: 6 bases; J trimming: 6 bases; junction bases outside the gene matches: 6. The CDR3 contains 13 residues. Germline V CDR1 and CDR2: MDHEN, SYDVKM. Here the CDR3 reads CASRTPGQGEQYF. In DNA, the CDR3 is TGTGCCAGCAGAACTCCGGGACAGGGCGAGCAGTACTTC.

This chain uses TRBV6-6 with TRBJ2-7; 13 bases fit TRBD2. V gave up 4 bases and J gave up 3 bases; unmatched junction bases: 3. CDR1 is MNHNY and CDR2 is SVGAGI in the germline V gene (reference sequence). The CDR3 runs 15 residues. The CDR3 sequence is CASSSWTSGGYEQYF. CDR3 bases: TGTGCCAGCAGTTCTTGGACTAGCGGGGGCTACGAGCAGTACTTC.

The CDR3 reads CASSTTSSAGELFF. Written as DNA, the CDR3 is TGTGCCAGCAGCACGACTAGCTCGGCCGGGGAGCTGTTTTTT. This chain links TRBV7-2 with TRBJ2-2, with 7 bases identical to TRBD2. Trimming cost V 5 bases and J 6 bases; bases outside gene matches: 6. From germline, CDR1 is SGHTA and CDR2 FQGNSA. The CDR3 has 14 residues.

The CDR3 here is CAISESSGRGYEQFF. The CDR3 DNA follows: TGTGCCATCAGTGAGTCGAGCGGGAGAGGTTATGAGCAGTTCTTC. The chain carries TRBV10-3 and TRBJ2-1; 8 nucleotides line up with TRBD2. Germline V gene lookup returns CDR1 ENHRY and CDR2 SYGVKD. With 0 bases clipped from V and 8 bases from J, the junction kept 6 bases outside the gene matches. The length of the CDR3 is 15 residues.

V is TRBV18 and J is TRBJ1-5, with TRBD1 matching over 7 bases. The germline gives CDR1 KGHSH, CDR2 LQKENI. J gave up 4 bases and V 3 bases, and 3 bases lay outside the gene matches. The CDR3 runs 14 residues. The CDR3 loop is CASSPGQINQPQHF. The CDR3 nucleotides read TGTGCCAGCTCACCGGGACAGATTAATCAGCCCCAGCATTTT.

V and J are TRBV7-8 and TRBJ2-7, with 12 bases fitting TRBD1. CDR3 size: 16 residues. V lost 5 bases, J lost 7 bases, and 12 bases stayed unmatched. The V gene's germline CDR1 is SGHVS and CDR2 FQNEAQ. CDR3 sequence reads: CASSTTLGQGAREQYF. The CDR3 DNA is TGTGCCAGCAGCACTACACTGGGACAGGGGGCTCGGGAGCAGTACTTC.

The CDR3 bases are TGTGCCACCAGTGACTCTCCGGGACAGGGAGGAGAGACCCAGTACTTC. Its protein is CATSDSPGQGGETQYF. The rearrangement uses TRBV24-1 and TRBJ2-5, with 9 bases identical to TRBD1. Trimming took 4 bases from V and 4 from J; bases not matched to a gene: 9. CDR1 is KGHDR, CDR2 SFDVKD, per germline. The CDR3 has 16 residues.

This sequence joins TRBV2 and TRBJ2-1; a possible D gene is TRBD2 (7 bases). The CDR3 is 13 amino acids. Germline lookup yields CDR1 SNHLY and CDR2 FYNNEI. Trimming shortened V by 7 bases and J by 5 bases, and 12 bases separated the two germline ends. This chain's CDR3 is CASNRGGNNEQFF. The DNA of the CDR3 is TGTGCCAGCAATAGGGGGGGTAACAATGAGCAGTTCTTC.

J is TRBJ1-1 and V is TRBV9; unclear D gene. Deletions cut 0 bases from V and 7 bases from J, with 16 bases between. This CDR3 comprises 15 residues. Germline CDR1 is SGDLS and CDR2 is YYNGEE. The CDR3 protein is CASSVGPGREGEAFF. The CDR3 nucleotides read TGTGCCAGCAGCGTAGGCCCCGGTCGGGAGGGTGAAGCTTTCTTT.

The gene calls are TRBV6-5 and TRBJ1-1, with D unclear. The CDR3 totals 15 residues. The ends were cut back, 2 bases at V and 0 bases at J, with 10 bases in the middle. The germline CDR1 and CDR2 sequences are MNHEY and SVGAGI. The chain's CDR3 is CASSYAFGLNTEAFF. The CDR3 nucleotides read TGTGCCAGCAGTTACGCCTTCGGGTTGAACACTGAAGCTTTCTTT.

The chain carries TRBV6-2 or TRBV6-3 and TRBJ1-1, with D perhaps matching TRBD1 (5 bases). Trimming pared 2 bases from V and 4 bases from J, leaving 11 bases between. The CDR3 loop spans 14 amino acids. Germline V CDR1 and CDR2: MNHEY, SVGEGT. The CDR3 bases are TGTGCCAGCAGTTACATTCCAGACAGCACTGAAGCTTTCTTT. Protein sequence: CASSYIPDSTEAFF.

This chain joins TRBV19 and TRBJ2-1; D possibly corresponds to TRBD1 (5 bases). With 5 bases removed from V and 9 bases from J, the gap between germline ends came to 17 bases. Germline CDR1 and CDR2: LNHDA and SQIVND (reference sequence). The CDR3 length is 14 residues. CDR3 sequence (DNA): TGTGCCAGTAGTTATCAGTCAGGGCGCGGTGAGCAGTTCTTC. As protein: CASSYQSGRGEQFF.

V is TRBV5-1 and J is TRBJ1-2; the match to TRBD1 covers 7 bases. Per germline, CDR1 SGHRS and CDR2 YFSETQ. Trimming cost V 4 bases and J 7 bases; bases outside gene matches: 16. This CDR3 contains 16 residues. This chain's CDR3 is CASSPNSYRGSSGYTF. The CDR3, as DNA: TGCGCCAGCAGCCCAAATTCCTACAGGGGTAGTTCTGGCTACACCTTC.

This chain joins TRBV6-2 or TRBV6-3 and TRBJ2-7; tentative D call: TRBD2 (6 bases). Germline values: CDR1 MNHEY, CDR2 SVGEGT. The CDR3 runs 15 residues. Trimming pared 6 bases from V and 2 bases from J, leaving 17 bases between. CDR3 coding DNA: TGTGCCAGCAGCCAGGACCAGGGAGGTACCTACGAGCAGTACTTC. As protein: CASSQDQGGTYEQYF.

This clone was picked up a small number of times. The chain is built from TRBV5-1 and TRBJ1-1; D may be TRBD1 (6 bases). The germline CDR1 and CDR2 sequences are SGHRS and YFSETQ. The CDR3 is made up of 13 amino acids. The V gene lost 5 bases and the J gene lost 0 bases, with 8 bases spanning the gap. The CDR3 DNA sequence: TGCGCCAGCAGAGGACAGCTGAACACTGAAGCTTTCTTT. Translating it yields CASRGQLNTEAFF.